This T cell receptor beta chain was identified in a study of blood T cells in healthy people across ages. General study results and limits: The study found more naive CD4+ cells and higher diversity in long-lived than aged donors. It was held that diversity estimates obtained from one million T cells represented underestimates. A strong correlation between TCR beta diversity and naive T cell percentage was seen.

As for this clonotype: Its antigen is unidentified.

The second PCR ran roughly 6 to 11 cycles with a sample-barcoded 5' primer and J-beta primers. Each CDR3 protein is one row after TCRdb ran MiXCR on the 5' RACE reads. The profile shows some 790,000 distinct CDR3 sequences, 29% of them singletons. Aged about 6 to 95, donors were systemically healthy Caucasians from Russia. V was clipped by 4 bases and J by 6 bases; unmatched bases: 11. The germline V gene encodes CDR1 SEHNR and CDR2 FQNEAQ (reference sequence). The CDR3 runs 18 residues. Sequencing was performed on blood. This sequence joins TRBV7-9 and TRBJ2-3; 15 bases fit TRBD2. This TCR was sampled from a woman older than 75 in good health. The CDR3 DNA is TGTGCCAGCAGCTCCAAAGGACTAGCGGGGGGGGGTCGGGATACGCAGTATTTT. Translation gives CASSSKGLAGGGRDTQYF.